These 20 T cell receptor beta chains originate from one sample sequenced in a study of T-cell reconstitution after alpha-beta-depleted transplantation in children. The authors prepared the TCRbeta library with unique molecular identifiers. Using its own MiXCR run on the PCR reads, TCRdb lists one record per CDR3 protein. The profile shows about 300,000 distinct CDR3 sequences, 10% of them singletons. The sequences come from PBMCs, collected before TCRalphabeta/CD19-depleted stem cell transplant. These receptors were taken from a boy under three years old with acute myeloid leukemia, due to receive a stem cell transplant.

This clonotype was observed at least ten times. This chain uses TRBV5-6 with TRBJ2-3; possibly TRBD1 or TRBD2 for D (5 bases each). This CDR3 has 12 residues. Trimming took off 5 bases at V and 5 bases at J, with 9 bases between the two ends. Germline assignment: CDR1 SGHDT and CDR2 YYEEEE. CDR3 sequence: CASRGPGDTQYF. The CDR3 bases are TGTGCCAGCAGGGGACCCGGAGATACGCAGTATTTT.

This clonotype showed up many times. The rearrangement links TRBV28 to TRBJ2-6, with 9 bases aligning to TRBD1. Germline-derived CDR1 and CDR2 are MDHEN and SYDVKM. The CDR3 totals 17 residues. V shed 6 bases, J shed 0 bases, and the junction held 6 bases outside the gene matches. The CDR3 sequence: CASRSTGGVSGANVLTF. CDR3 bases: TGTGCCAGCAGGTCTACAGGGGGCGTCTCTGGGGCCAACGTCCTGACTTTC.

At least ten counts were recorded for this clonotype. V usage is TRBV5-1 and J usage is TRBJ2-2, with 8 bases matching TRBD1. The CDR3 contains 16 residues. J was trimmed by 5 bases and V by 2 bases; bases with no gene match: 8. CDR1 and CDR2 from the germline V gene are SGHRS and YFSETQ. The CDR3 sequence: CASSFSADRGTGELFF. The DNA for the CDR3 is TGCGCCAGCAGCTTCTCCGCAGACAGGGGAACCGGGGAGCTGTTTTTT.

This clonotype was counted at least ten times. The chain combines TRBV10-3 with TRBJ2-2, with 16 bases identical to TRBD2. Germline lookup yields CDR1 ENHRY and CDR2 SYGVKD. The CDR3 is made up of 18 amino acids. After removal of 6 bases from V and 2 bases from J, the junction contained 6 bases not matched to a gene. CDR3 region: CAIRSGTSGGDNTGELFF. The CDR3 DNA reads TGTGCCATCAGGTCCGGGACTAGCGGGGGGGATAACACCGGGGAGCTGTTTTTT.

Ten or more counts support this clonotype. V and J are TRBV20-1 and TRBJ2-3, with a possible D match to TRBD2 (5 bases). The CDR3 has 14 amino acids. Germline V gives CDR1 DFQATT, CDR2 SNEGSKA (reference sequence). V was trimmed by 5 bases and J by 2 bases, leaving 14 bases between them. The CDR3 sequence is CSALPSGNTDTQYF. The CDR3 region has the DNA TGCAGTGCTCTTCCCAGCGGAAACACAGATACGCAGTATTTT.

This clonotype was counted ten times or more. The chain employs TRBV28 and TRBJ2-5; TRBD2 matches 10 bases. This CDR3 is built from 18 residues. The ends lost 1 base at V and 2 bases at J; junction bases unmatched: 10. Germline assignment: CDR1 MDHEN and CDR2 SYDVKM. In DNA, the CDR3 is TGTGCCAGCAGTTTATCCTTCTCCCTAGCGGGAGCACAAGAGACCCAGTACTTC. The encoded protein is CASSLSFSLAGAQETQYF. The full variable domain, in which reference TRBV28 and TRBJ2-5 provide the parts outside the CDR3, is DVKVTQSSRYLVKRTGEKVFLECVQDMDHENMFWYRQDPGLGLRLIYFSYDVKMKEKGDIPEGYSVSREKKERFSLILESASTNQTSMYLCASSLSFSLAGAQETQYFGPGTRLLVL.

The chain recombines TRBV6-2 or TRBV6-3 with TRBJ2-1, with 9 bases identical to TRBD2. From germline, CDR1 is MNHEY and CDR2 SVGEGT. The CDR3 totals 16 residues. The J segment lost 2 bases and the V segment lost 2 bases, leaving 4 bases of the junction unmatched. The CDR3 region has the DNA TGTGCCAGCAGTTACCTGGGACTAGCTACCTACAATGAGCAGTTCTTC. Translated: CASSYLGLATYNEQFF.

The table lists this clonotype with a few counts. One end of the junction fails to match germline, which may point to a read error. This rearrangement joins TRBV3-1 to TRBJ1-4; D is perhaps TRBD1 (5 bases). The CDR3 covers 17 residues. Germline assignment: CDR1 LGHDT and CDR2 YNNKEL (reference sequence). The CDR3 DNA is TGTGCCAGCAGCCAAGATCCCCCCGGGACTGGCTATGAAAAAGTGTTTTTT. As protein: CASSQDPPGTGYEKVFF.

This clonotype came up many times. The chain has TRBV27 and TRBJ2-5, with D possibly called TRBD1 or TRBD2 (5 bases each). The CDR3 sequence is 13 residues long. Germline values: CDR1 MNHEY, CDR2 SMNVEV (reference sequence). The ends were cut back, 7 bases at V and 3 bases at J, with 12 bases in the middle. CDR3 sequence: CASTPRGEETQYF. Written as DNA, the CDR3 is TGTGCCAGCACCCCTAGGGGAGAAGAGACCCAGTACTTC.

This clonotype was seen a handful of times. The gene calls are TRBV4-1 and TRBJ2-1, with 9 positions matching TRBD2. Germline assignment: CDR1 MGHRA and CDR2 YSYEKL. V dropped 0 bases and J dropped 0; count of bases not matched to a gene: 3. The CDR3 has 17 residues. The CDR3 bases are TGCGCCAGCAGCCAAGAGCGGGGGGGATTCTCCTACAATGAGCAGTTCTTC. Residues: CASSQERGGFSYNEQFF.

This clonotype was seen only a few times. The genes are TRBV28 and TRBJ2-2, with D maybe TRBD1 (6 bases). The CDR3 covers 15 residues. Trimming took off 7 bases at V and 4 bases at J, with 16 bases between the two ends. The germline gives CDR1 MDHEN, CDR2 SYDVKM. The CDR3, as DNA: TGTGCCAGCACCTACAGGGACCGTGGCACCGGGGAGCTGTTTTTT. Its translation: CASTYRDRGTGELFF.

This clonotype was observed many times. This chain links TRBV7-2 with TRBJ2-4; the match to TRBD2 covers 9 bases. Germline assignment: CDR1 SGHTA and CDR2 FQGNSA. The CDR3 sequence is 16 residues long. Losses at the gene ends were 5 bases for V and 3 bases for J; bases not matched to a gene: 8. The CDR3 DNA reads as TGTGCCAGCAGCGCGCGCGGGGGGGCCGACAAAAACATTCAGTACTTC. Translating it yields CASSARGGADKNIQYF. Looking up the rest from reference TRBV7-2 and TRBJ2-4 gives the full variable domain: GAGVSQSPSNKVTEKGKDVELRCDPISGHTALYWYRQSLGQGLEFLIYFQGNSAPDKSGLPSDRFSAERTGGSVSTLTIQRTQQEDSAVYLCASSARGGADKNIQYFGAGTRLSVL.

This clonotype was picked up many times. The V and J genes are TRBV20-1 and TRBJ2-6; D remains unclear. The CDR3 is 14 amino acids. The V end lost 0 bases, the J end lost 4 bases, and 7 bases lay between the germline ends. Germline CDR1 and CDR2: DFQATT and SNEGSKA (reference sequence). The DNA for the CDR3 is TGCAGTGCTAGAGATCTTGACGGGGCCAACGTCCTGACTTTC. This encodes CSARDLDGANVLTF.

This clonotype was seen at least ten times. The chain has TRBV12-3 or TRBV12-4 and TRBJ2-3; TRBD1 aligns across 11 bases. J lost 1 base, V lost 7 bases, and 4 bases had no gene match. The CDR3 is 15 residues long. CDR3 coding DNA: TGTGCCAGCATCGTGGACAGGGGGCGCACAGATACGCAGTATTTT. This encodes CASIVDRGRTDTQYF.

Many counts were recorded for this clonotype. The chain recombines TRBV18 with TRBJ2-1; weak D call: TRBD1 (6 bases). V was pared by 9 bases and J by 10 bases, with 10 bases between. Germline values: CDR1 KGHSH, CDR2 LQKENI. This CDR3 has 10 residues. DNA for the CDR3: TGTGCCAGTTATGGACAGGAGCAGTTCTTC. Its protein product is CASYGQEQFF.

This clonotype was recorded a few times. V and J are TRBV12-3 or TRBV12-4 and TRBJ2-2; D uncertain. The CDR3 extends over 16 amino acids. Trimming removed 1 base at V and 1 base at J, with 10 bases between. CDR3: CASSLDDTLNTGELFF. For the CDR3, the DNA is TGTGCCAGCAGTTTAGATGACACCTTGAACACCGGGGAGCTGTTTTTT.

This clonotype appeared many times. The chain employs TRBV29-1 and TRBJ1-4; 8 nucleotides agree with TRBD1. From germline, CDR1 is SQVTM and CDR2 ANQGSEA. The junction had 9 bases not matched to a gene; V was cut back by 4 bases and J by 8 bases. The CDR3 spans 14 residues. The CDR3 spells CSVALGTGAEKLFF. CDR3 nucleotides: TGCAGCGTTGCTCTGGGGACAGGAGCCGAAAAACTGTTTTTT.

This clonotype was detected many times. This chain uses TRBV13 with TRBJ2-2, with a tentative D call TRBD2 (5 bases). Deletions cut 5 bases from V and 7 bases from J, with 5 bases between. Germline lookup yields CDR1 PRHDT and CDR2 FYEKMQ (reference sequence). The CDR3 loop spans 11 amino acids. The CDR3 DNA is TGTGCCAGCAGCCGGGGCGGGGAGCTGTTTTTT. It is translated as CASSRGGELFF.

In its sample, this clonotype was seen many times. The chain uses TRBV28 and TRBJ1-3; D is undetermined. The V and J ends lost 2 bases and 0 bases respectively, with 11 bases between them. The CDR3 sequence is 16 residues long. Germline V gene lookup returns CDR1 MDHEN and CDR2 SYDVKM. The CDR3 nucleotides read TGTGCCAGCAGTTTAGGTCCCCACAGCTCTGGAAACACCATATATTTT. This gives the protein CASSLGPHSSGNTIYF.

This clonotype occurred a few times. The V gene is TRBV5-6, the J gene TRBJ2-1, with D unclear. With 3 bases removed from V and 7 bases from J, the gap between germline ends came to 23 bases. Per germline, CDR1 SGHDT and CDR2 YYEEEE. This CDR3 is 17 amino acids long. CDR3 residues: CASSSHTGGWVLNEQFF. As DNA, the CDR3 is TGTGCCAGCAGCTCGCACACGGGCGGCTGGGTATTAAATGAGCAGTTCTTC.